This is a list of T cell receptor beta chains from one sample in a study of T cell responses to AZD1222 COVID-19 vaccine. The protocol was immunoSEQ multiplex PCR, while the TCRdb copy is restricted to in-frame clones and leaves out a portion. The sample includes about 140,000 clones, about 89% of them seen just once. This sample comprised peripheral blood, obtained 28 days after the second AZD1222 dose. These receptors all stem from an adult who received the AZD1222 COVID-19 vaccine. CDR3s include the opening cysteine and the closing phenylalanine or tryptophan. D genes are given only for firm matches. For some rows the clone size is stated as once, few or many, or as a class when expanded; others skip it.

size | J | V | D | CDR3 | DNA
. | TRBJ2-5 | TRBV5-1 | . | CASSPVSSETQYF | TGCGCCAGCAGTCCCGTCTCGTCAGAGACCCAGTACTTC
. | TRBJ2-1 | TRBV10-3 | TRBD2 | CAISDLFGEISGRNEQFF | TGTGCCATCAGTGATCTCTTTGGTGAGATTAGCGGGAGAAATGAGCAGTTCTTC
. | TRBJ1-2 | TRBV27 | . | CASSANPRGRLLGYTF | TGTGCCAGCAGTGCCAATCCCCGTGGCAGGCTATTGGGCTACACCTTC
. | TRBJ1-1 | TRBV29-1 | TRBD1 | CSVRGLTEAFF | TGCAGCGTTAGGGGGCTCACTGAAGCTTTCTTT
. | TRBJ1-1 | TRBV6-5 | TRBD1 | CASRVQGALGTEAFF | TGTGCCAGCAGGGTACAGGGGGCGCTGGGCACTGAAGCTTTCTTT
. | TRBJ2-5 | TRBV29-1 | . | CSVGGRAETQYF | TGCAGCGTTGGGGGGAGAGCAGAGACCCAGTACTTC
. | TRBJ1-5 | TRBV27 | . | CASSLSTGAGRGIDQPQHF | TGTGCCAGCAGTTTATCTACGGGTGCAGGGAGGGGGATAGATCAGCCCCAGCATTTT
. | TRBJ2-5 | TRBV19 | . | CASSPLAGAQETQYF | TGTGCCAGTAGTCCCCTCGCCGGGGCTCAAGAGACCCAGTACTTC
. | TRBJ1-1 | TRBV10-3 | TRBD1 | CAISESRQGNTEAFF | TGTGCCATCAGTGAGTCGAGACAGGGGAACACTGAAGCTTTCTTT
. | TRBJ2-6 | TRBV27 | TRBD1 | CASGKGASGANVLTF | TGTGCCAGCGGAAAGGGGGCATCTGGGGCCAACGTCCTGACTTTC
. | TRBJ1-2 | TRBV7-9 | TRBD1 | CASSSGQGASGYTF | TGTGCCAGCAGCTCGGGACAGGGGGCGAGTGGCTACACCTTC
. | TRBJ1-1 | TRBV6-5 | . | CASSYEQRNTEAFF | TGTGCCAGCAGTTACGAACAGAGGAACACTGAAGCTTTCTTT
. | TRBJ2-2 | TRBV4-3 | . | CASSQGGANTGELFF | TGCGCCAGCAGCCAAGGTGGGGCGAACACCGGGGAGCTGTTTTTT
. | TRBJ2-2 | TRBV7-3 | TRBD2 | CASSRTSGAGGELFF | TGTGCCAGCAGCCGGACTAGCGGGGCTGGCGGGGAGCTGTTTTTT
. | TRBJ1-1 | TRBV5-5 | . | CASLRSGNTEAFF | TGTGCCAGCCTAAGATCGGGGAACACTGAAGCTTTCTTT
. | TRBJ1-4 | TRBV15 | . | CATSGPPLIREKLFF | TGTGCCACCAGCGGCCCACCATTAATCCGAGAAAAACTGTTTTTT
. | TRBJ2-1 | TRBV5-6 | TRBD2 | CASSPGLVPQFF | TGTGCCAGCAGCCCCGGACTAGTCCCACAGTTCTTC
. | TRBJ2-1 | TRBV7-8 | . | CASSLVADPEYNEQFF | TGTGCCAGCAGCTTAGTAGCGGACCCGGAGTACAATGAGCAGTTCTTC
. | TRBJ2-3 | TRBV19 | TRBD1 | CASSPRQGVTDTQYF | TGTGCCAGTAGCCCCCGACAGGGGGTGACAGATACGCAGTATTTT
. | TRBJ1-1 | TRBV19 | . | CASSIRDVGGTEAFF | TGTGCCAGTAGTATCCGAGACGTCGGGGGCACTGAAGCTTTCTTT
. | TRBJ1-4 | TRBV28 | . | CASRQGEKLFF | TGTGCCAGCAGACAGGGAGAAAAACTGTTTTTT
once | TRBJ2-5 | TRBV6-1 | TRBD1 | CASSEGRQGIVGETQYF | TGTGCCAGCAGTGAAGGGAGACAGGGAATAGTGGGAGAGACCCAGTACTTC
. | TRBJ1-3 | TRBV7-2 | . | CASSLAGNTIYF | TGTGCCAGCAGCTTAGCTGGAAACACCATATATTTT